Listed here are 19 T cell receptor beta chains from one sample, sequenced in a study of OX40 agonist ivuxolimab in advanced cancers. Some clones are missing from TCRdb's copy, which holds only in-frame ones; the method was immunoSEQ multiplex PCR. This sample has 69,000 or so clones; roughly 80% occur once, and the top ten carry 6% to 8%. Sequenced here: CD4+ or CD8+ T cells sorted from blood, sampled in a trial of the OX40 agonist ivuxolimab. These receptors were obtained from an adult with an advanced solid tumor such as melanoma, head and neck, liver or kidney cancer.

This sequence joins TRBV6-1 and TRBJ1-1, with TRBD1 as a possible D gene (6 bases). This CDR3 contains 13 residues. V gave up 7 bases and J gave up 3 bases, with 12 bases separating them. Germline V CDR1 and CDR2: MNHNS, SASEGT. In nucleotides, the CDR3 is TGTGCCAGCAACCAGGGGATGGACACTGAAGCTTTCTTT. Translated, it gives CASNQGMDTEAFF.

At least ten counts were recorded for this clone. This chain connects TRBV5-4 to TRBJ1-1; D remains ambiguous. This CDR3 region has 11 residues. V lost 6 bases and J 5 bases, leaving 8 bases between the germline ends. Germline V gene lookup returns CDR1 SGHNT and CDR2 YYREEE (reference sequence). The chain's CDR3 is CASIYGTEAFF. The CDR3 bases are TGTGCCAGCATCTACGGTACTGAAGCTTTCTTT.

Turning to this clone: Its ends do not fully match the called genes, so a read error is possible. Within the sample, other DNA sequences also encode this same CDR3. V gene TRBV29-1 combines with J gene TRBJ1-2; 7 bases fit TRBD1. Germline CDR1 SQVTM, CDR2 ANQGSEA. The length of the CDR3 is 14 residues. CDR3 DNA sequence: TGTAGCGTTGAGGGACAGCTTACAAACTATGGCTACACCTTC. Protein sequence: CSVEGQLTNYGYTF.

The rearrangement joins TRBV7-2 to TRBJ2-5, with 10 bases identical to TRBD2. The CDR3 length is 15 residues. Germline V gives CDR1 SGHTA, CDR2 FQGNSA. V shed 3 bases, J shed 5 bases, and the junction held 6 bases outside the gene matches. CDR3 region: CASSFQRGGQETQYF. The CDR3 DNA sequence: TGTGCCAGCAGCTTTCAGCGGGGGGGCCAGGAGACCCAGTACTTC.

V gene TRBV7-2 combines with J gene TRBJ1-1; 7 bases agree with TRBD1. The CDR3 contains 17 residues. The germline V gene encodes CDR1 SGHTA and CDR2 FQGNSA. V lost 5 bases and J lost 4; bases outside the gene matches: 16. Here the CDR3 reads CASSLRTGPRGGTEAFF. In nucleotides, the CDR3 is TGTGCCAGCAGCCTAAGGACAGGCCCGAGGGGGGGCACTGAAGCTTTCTTT.

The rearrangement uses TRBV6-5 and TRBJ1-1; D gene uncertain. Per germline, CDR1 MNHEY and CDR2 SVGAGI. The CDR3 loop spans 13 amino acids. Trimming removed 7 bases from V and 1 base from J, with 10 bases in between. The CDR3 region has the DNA TGTGCCAGCATCGACCGGGAGAACACTGAAGCTTTCTTT. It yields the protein CASIDRENTEAFF.

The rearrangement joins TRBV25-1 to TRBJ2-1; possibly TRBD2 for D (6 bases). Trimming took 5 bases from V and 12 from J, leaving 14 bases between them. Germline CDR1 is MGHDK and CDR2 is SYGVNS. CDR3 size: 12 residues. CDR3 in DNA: TGTGCCAGCAGTTCCACCGGGAGTGCGCAGTTCTTC. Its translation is CASSSTGSAQFF.

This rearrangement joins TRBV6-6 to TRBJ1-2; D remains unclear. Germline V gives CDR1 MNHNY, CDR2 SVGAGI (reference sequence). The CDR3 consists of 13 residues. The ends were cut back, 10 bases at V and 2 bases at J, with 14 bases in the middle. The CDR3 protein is CATGLIINYGYTF. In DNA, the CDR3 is TGTGCCACAGGACTTATCATCAACTATGGCTACACCTTC.

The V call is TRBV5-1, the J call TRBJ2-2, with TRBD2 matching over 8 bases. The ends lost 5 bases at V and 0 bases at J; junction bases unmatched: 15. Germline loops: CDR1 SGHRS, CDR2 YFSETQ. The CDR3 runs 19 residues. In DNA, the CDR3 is TGCGCCAGCAGGCTTGGTATTCTGGTTAGCGGGGCGAACACCGGGGAGCTGTTTTTT. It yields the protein CASRLGILVSGANTGELFF.

CDR3 coding DNA: TGTGCCAGTATGGGCCTTTTTGGGTCCCAGTACTTC. Its protein product is CASMGLFGSQYF. The chain employs TRBV19 and TRBJ2-5, with no clear D. The CDR3 has 12 amino acids. Trimming took 7 bases from V and 9 from J, leaving 15 bases between them. CDR1 is LNHDA, CDR2 SQIVND, per germline (reference sequence). The entire variable domain, with the rest obtained from reference TRBV19 and TRBJ2-5, is as follows: DGGITQSPKYLFRKEGQNVTLSCEQNLNHDAMYWYRQDPGQGLRLIYYSQIVNDFQKGDIAEGYSVSREKKESFPLTVTSAQKNPTAFYLCASMGLFGSQYFGPGTRLLVL.

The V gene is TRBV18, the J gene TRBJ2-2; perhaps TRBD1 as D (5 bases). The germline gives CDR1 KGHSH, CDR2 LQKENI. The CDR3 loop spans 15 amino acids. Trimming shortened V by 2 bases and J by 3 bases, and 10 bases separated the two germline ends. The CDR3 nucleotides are TGTGCCAGCTCACCAGCCCAGGGTGACACCGGGGAGCTGTTTTTT. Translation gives CASSPAQGDTGELFF.

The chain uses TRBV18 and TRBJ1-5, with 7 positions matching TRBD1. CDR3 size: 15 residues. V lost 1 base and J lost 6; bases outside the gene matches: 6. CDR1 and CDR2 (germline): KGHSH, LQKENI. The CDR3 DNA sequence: TGTGCCAGCTCACCACAGGTAGGGGGCTTTCAGCCCCAGCATTTT. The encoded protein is CASSPQVGGFQPQHF.

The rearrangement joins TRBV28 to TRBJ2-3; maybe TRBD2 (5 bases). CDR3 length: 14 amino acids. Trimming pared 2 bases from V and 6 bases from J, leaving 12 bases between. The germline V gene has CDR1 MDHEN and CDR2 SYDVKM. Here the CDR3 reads CASSLRGVGDTQYF. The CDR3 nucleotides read TGTGCCAGCAGTTTACGGGGTGTGGGGGATACGCAGTATTTT.

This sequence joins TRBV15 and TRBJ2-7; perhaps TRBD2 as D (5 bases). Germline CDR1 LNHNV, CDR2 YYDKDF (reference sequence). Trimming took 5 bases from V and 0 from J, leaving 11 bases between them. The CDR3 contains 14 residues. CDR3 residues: CATSPRLNSYEQYF. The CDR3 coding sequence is TGTGCCACCAGCCCACGACTAAACTCCTACGAGCAGTACTTC.

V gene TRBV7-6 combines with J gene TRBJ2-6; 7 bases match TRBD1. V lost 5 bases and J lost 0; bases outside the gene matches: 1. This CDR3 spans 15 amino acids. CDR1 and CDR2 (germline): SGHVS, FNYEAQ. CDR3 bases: TGTGCCAGCAGCCGGACAGGCTCTGGGGCCAACGTCCTGACTTTC. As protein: CASSRTGSGANVLTF.

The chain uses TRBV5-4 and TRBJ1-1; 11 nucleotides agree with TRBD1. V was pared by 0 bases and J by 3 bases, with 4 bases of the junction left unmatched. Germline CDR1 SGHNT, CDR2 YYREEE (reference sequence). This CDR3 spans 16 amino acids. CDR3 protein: CASSLAMGQGDTEAFF. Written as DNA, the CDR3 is TGTGCCAGCAGCTTGGCCATGGGACAGGGGGACACTGAAGCTTTCTTT. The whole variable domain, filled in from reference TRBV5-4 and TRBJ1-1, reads ETGVTQSPTHLIKTRGQQVTLRCSSQSGHNTVSWYQQALGQGPQFIFQYYREEENGRGNFPPRFSGLQFPNYSSELNVNALELDDSALYLCASSLAMGQGDTEAFFGQGTRLTVV.

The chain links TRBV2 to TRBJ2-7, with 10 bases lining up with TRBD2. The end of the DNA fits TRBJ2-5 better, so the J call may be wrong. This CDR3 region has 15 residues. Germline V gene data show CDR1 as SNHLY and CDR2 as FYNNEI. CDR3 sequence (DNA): TGTGCCAGCAGTGAAAAACTAGCGGGGCCGGAGACCCAGTACTTC. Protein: CASSEKLAGPETQYF.

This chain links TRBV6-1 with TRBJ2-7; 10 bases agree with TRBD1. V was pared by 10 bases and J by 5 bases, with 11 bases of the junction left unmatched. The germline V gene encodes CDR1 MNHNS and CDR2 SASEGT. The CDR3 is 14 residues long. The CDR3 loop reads CATHNRQGANEQYV. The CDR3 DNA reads TGTGCCACCCACAACCGACAGGGGGCTAACGAGCAGTACGTC.

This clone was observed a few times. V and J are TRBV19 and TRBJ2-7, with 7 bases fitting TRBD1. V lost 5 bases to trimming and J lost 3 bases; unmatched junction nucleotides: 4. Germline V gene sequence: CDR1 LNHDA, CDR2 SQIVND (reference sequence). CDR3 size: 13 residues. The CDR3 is CASSPRDSYEQYF. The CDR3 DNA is TGTGCCAGTAGTCCCAGGGACAGCTACGAGCAGTACTTC.